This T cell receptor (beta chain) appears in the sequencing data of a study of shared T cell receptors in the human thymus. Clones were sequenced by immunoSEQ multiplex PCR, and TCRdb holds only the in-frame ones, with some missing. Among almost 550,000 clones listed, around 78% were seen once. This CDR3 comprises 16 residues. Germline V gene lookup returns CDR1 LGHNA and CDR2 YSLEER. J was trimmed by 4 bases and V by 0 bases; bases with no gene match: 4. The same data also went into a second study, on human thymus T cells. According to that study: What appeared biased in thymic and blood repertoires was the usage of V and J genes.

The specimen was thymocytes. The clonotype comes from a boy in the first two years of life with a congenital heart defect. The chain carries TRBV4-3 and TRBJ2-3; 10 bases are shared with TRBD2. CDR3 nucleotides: TGCGCCAGCAGCCAAGATGGGAGCGGGAGGGCAGATACGCAGTATTTT. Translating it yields CASSQDGSGRADTQYF.